The source of this T cell receptor beta chain is a study of cytomegalovirus exposure and HLA in healthy donors. Primers: 60 Vbeta forward and 13 Jbeta reverse. Measured with immunoSEQ multiplex PCR; TCRdb has only the in-frame clones, and not every one. The table has about 200,000 clones, approximately 80% seen once. General study points: Most TCR sequences were seen very rarely across donors, but some public TCRs occurred in many.

This CDR3 region has 14 residues. With 5 bases clipped from V and 4 bases from J, the junction kept 8 bases outside the gene matches. Germline CDR1 and CDR2: SGHRS and YFSETQ. Note on this clone: Its antigen is unidentified.

The rearrangement uses TRBV5-1 and TRBJ1-2; TRBD1 matches 7 bases. The sequence derives from a woman between 25 and 40 years old in good health and CMV-seronegative. Material for sequencing was PBMCs. CDR3 in amino acids: CASRPPDRVYGYTF. CDR3 DNA sequence: TGCGCCAGCAGACCTCCCGACAGGGTCTATGGCTACACCTTC.